The 27 T cell receptor beta chains below were found in one sample sequenced in a study of blood T cell repertoires in COVID-19. Generated by immunoSEQ multiplex PCR, the TCRdb table keeps only in-frame clones and is missing some. The sample lists 150,000 or so clones; about four fifths were seen once. The material sequenced was peripheral blood. These receptor sequences come from a man aged 70 or older who had recovered from COVID-19.

The sample holds a few counts of this clone. The V call is TRBV28, the J call TRBJ1-5; D might be TRBD1 (5 bases). Germline lookup yields CDR1 MDHEN and CDR2 SYDVKM. The CDR3 contains 14 residues. Trimming pared 1 base from V and 6 bases from J, leaving 10 bases between. CDR3 bases: TGTGCCAGCAGTTTATACCAGGGTGGTCAGCCCCAGCATTTT. This encodes CASSLYQGGQPQHF.

The chain combines TRBV2 with TRBJ1-2; 8 positions agree with TRBD1. The CDR3 loop spans 13 amino acids. Germline CDR1 and CDR2: SNHLY and FYNNEI. V shed 3 bases and J 3 bases; nucleotides not matched to a gene: 0. CDR3 loop: CASSETGDYGYTF. CDR3 nucleotides: TGTGCCAGCAGTGAGACAGGGGACTATGGCTACACCTTC.

J is TRBJ2-1 and V is TRBV11-3; D possibly corresponds to TRBD1 (5 bases). Germline CDR1 reads SGHNT; CDR2 reads YENEEA. CDR3 length: 11 residues. The V gene lost 6 bases and the J gene lost 8 bases, with 8 bases spanning the gap. DNA of the CDR3: TGTGCCAGCAGTAGGGGCCATGAGCAGTTCTTC. Protein sequence: CASSRGHEQFF.

V is TRBV10-3 and J is TRBJ2-2; TRBD2 matches 8 bases. The V segment lost 10 bases and the J segment 6 bases; nucleotides outside the gene matches: 19. CDR3 size: 17 residues. Germline assignment: CDR1 ENHRY and CDR2 SYGVKD. The CDR3 DNA reads as TGTGCCACAGGGACGACTATCGGGAGGGCTACACCCGGGGAGCTGTTTTTT. It yields the protein CATGTTIGRATPGELFF.

The J gene is TRBJ2-3, the V gene TRBV5-1; TRBD2 might be the D (6 bases). Per the germline V gene, CDR1 is SGHRS and CDR2 is YFSETQ. Trimming left V 4 bases short and J 1 base short, with 16 bases between. This CDR3 spans 16 amino acids. The chain's CDR3 is CASSIGSRVGTDTQYF. The DNA for the CDR3 is TGCGCCAGCAGCATCGGGAGTAGGGTCGGCACAGATACGCAGTATTTT.

This chain joins TRBV10-3 and TRBJ1-1, with TRBD1 as a possible D gene (6 bases). The CDR3 consists of 14 residues. Germline loops: CDR1 ENHRY, CDR2 SYGVKD. Between the trimmed V and J ends, which lost 0 bases and 1 base, there was a span of 6 bases. CDR3 sequence: CAISESGQNTEAFF. The DNA of the CDR3 is TGTGCCATCAGTGAGTCGGGACAGAACACTGAAGCTTTCTTT.

This sequence joins TRBV30 and TRBJ1-5, with D possibly being TRBD1 (5 bases). The CDR3 totals 13 residues. Trimming cost V 5 bases and J 5 bases, with 13 bases left between them. In germline, CDR1 is GTSNPN, CDR2 SVGIG (reference sequence). The CDR3 reads CAWALGADQPQHF. The CDR3 nucleotides are TGTGCCTGGGCCCTAGGGGCGGATCAGCCCCAGCATTTT.

The table lists this clone with a count of one. The chain links TRBV24-1 to TRBJ2-3; tentatively, D is TRBD1 (6 bases). Germline assignment: CDR1 KGHDR and CDR2 SFDVKD. The CDR3 sequence is 13 residues long. V lost 12 bases and J 4 bases, leaving 16 bases between the germline ends. The CDR3 DNA reads TGTGCCGCGTCTAGGGGGAAAGCAGATACGCAGTATTTT. This sequence encodes CAASRGKADTQYF.

This chain connects TRBV28 to TRBJ2-7; 7 nucleotides align to TRBD2. This CDR3 region has 13 residues. J lost 6 bases, V lost 7 bases, and 9 bases had no gene match. Germline CDR1 MDHEN, CDR2 SYDVKM. CDR3 coding DNA: TGTGCCAGCACCTTTGAGCGGGATTTCGAGCAGTACTTC. Amino acid sequence: CASTFERDFEQYF.

This chain connects TRBV30 to TRBJ2-1; 11 bases line up with TRBD2. CDR3 length: 14 residues. Germline CDR1 reads GTSNPN; CDR2 reads SVGIG (reference sequence). The V segment lost 8 bases and the J segment 3 bases; nucleotides outside the gene matches: 6. CDR3: CAPQTSGNYNEQFF. CDR3 coding DNA: TGTGCCCCACAGACTAGCGGGAACTACAATGAGCAGTTCTTC.

This clone has only a few counts. The J gene is TRBJ2-1, the V gene TRBV2; 7 bases line up with TRBD2. Germline CDR1 and CDR2: SNHLY and FYNNEI. This CDR3 has 12 amino acids. Trimming removed 5 bases from V and 8 bases from J; junction bases left unmatched: 3. The CDR3 is CASSYTSDEQFF. CDR3 in DNA: TGTGCCAGCAGTTACACTAGCGATGAGCAGTTCTTC.

This clone turned up a few times. The J gene is TRBJ2-1, the V gene TRBV24-1; no clear D gene. CDR1 and CDR2 (germline): KGHDR, SFDVKD. V was pared by 0 bases and J by 7 bases, with 12 bases between. The CDR3 length is 15 residues. The CDR3 DNA is TGTGCCACCAGTGATTTGGCGGCGGCTTGGAATGAGCAGTTCTTC. The encoded protein is CATSDLAAAWNEQFF.

The rearrangement links TRBV5-6 to TRBJ2-1; TRBD2 matches 9 bases. The CDR3 is 15 amino acids. The J segment lost 6 bases and the V segment lost 3 bases, leaving 7 bases of the junction unmatched. Germline lookup yields CDR1 SGHDT and CDR2 YYEEEE. The CDR3 is CASSSGGLAGNEQFF. As DNA, the CDR3 is TGTGCCAGCAGCTCGGGGGGACTAGCAGGCAATGAGCAGTTCTTC.

The chain carries TRBV20-1 and TRBJ2-7, with no clear D. Germline V gene lookup returns CDR1 DFQATT and CDR2 SNEGSKA (reference sequence). The CDR3 extends over 11 amino acids. V lost 4 bases, J lost 3 bases, and 7 bases lay in between. CDR3 bases: TGCAGTGCTAATTTTAACTACGAGCAGTACTTC. It is translated as CSANFNYEQYF.

The CDR3 coding sequence is TGTGCCAGCAGGACCGGGACAGACACCGGGGAGCTGTTTTTT. Encoded protein: CASRTGTDTGELFF. This chain links TRBV21-1 with TRBJ2-2; TRBD1, the table's D call, was not compared with the DNA. TRBV21-1 is a pseudogene. The CDR3 is made up of 14 amino acids.

This chain connects TRBV19 to TRBJ2-7; 11 bases line up with TRBD2. Germline V gives CDR1 LNHDA, CDR2 SQIVND (reference sequence). The CDR3 has 17 amino acids. J was trimmed by 2 bases and V by 6 bases; bases with no gene match: 12. CDR3 region: CASSIQGLAGGTYEQYF. CDR3 coding DNA: TGTGCCAGTAGCATACAGGGATTAGCGGGAGGGACCTACGAGCAGTACTTC.

This CDR3 reads CASSLALAGAKREQYF. The CDR3 DNA sequence: TGTGCCAGCAGCTTAGCACTAGCGGGAGCCAAGCGGGAGCAGTACTTC. The chain couples TRBV11-1 to TRBJ2-7; 11 bases are a match to TRBD2. Germline lookup yields CDR1 SGHAT and CDR2 FQDESV (reference sequence). V lost 0 bases, J lost 7 bases, and 8 bases stayed unmatched. There are 16 residues in the CDR3.

The chain joins TRBV19 to TRBJ1-1; the D is unclear. The ends were cut back, 6 bases at V and 2 bases at J, with 10 bases in the middle. Germline lookup yields CDR1 LNHDA and CDR2 SQIVND (reference sequence). The length of the CDR3 is 13 residues. The CDR3 spells CASRRGLNTEAFF. For the CDR3, the DNA is TGTGCCAGTAGGCGAGGGTTAAACACTGAAGCTTTCTTT.

The chain couples TRBV4-2 to TRBJ1-2; 9 bases map to TRBD1. Germline assignment: CDR1 LGHNA and CDR2 YNFKEQ. CDR3 length equals 16 residues. J lost 7 bases, V lost 3 bases, and 12 bases had no gene match. CDR3 sequence (DNA): TGTGCCAGCAGCCAGGGGAGACAGGGGGAGTGGGGTGGCTACACCTTC. Translating gives CASSQGRQGEWGGYTF.

The chain carries TRBV5-5 and TRBJ2-2; D perhaps matches TRBD2 (6 bases). The CDR3 is 11 amino acids. V was trimmed by 6 bases and J by 6 bases, leaving 6 bases between them. Germline CDR1 is SGHKS and CDR2 is YYEKEE (reference sequence). The CDR3 reads CASTGAGELFF. CDR3 coding DNA: TGTGCCAGCACGGGGGCCGGGGAGCTGTTTTTT.

The V call is TRBV18, the J call TRBJ2-5, with TRBD2 matching 7 bases. The CDR3 has 14 residues. After removal of 4 bases from V and 3 bases from J, the junction contained 5 bases not matched to a gene. The germline gives CDR1 KGHSH, CDR2 LQKENI. The DNA of the CDR3 is TGTGCCAGCTCACTTTCTGGACTAGAAGAGACCCAGTACTTC. It specifies CASSLSGLEETQYF.

This clone was picked up one time. This chain uses TRBV7-2 with TRBJ1-1; no definite D call. The CDR3 is 14 amino acids. In germline, CDR1 is SGHTA, CDR2 FQGNSA. The germline V and J ends were trimmed by 5 bases and 2 bases, with 12 bases remaining between them. CDR3 nucleotides: TGTGCCAGCAGCCCACTACACGGAAACACTGAAGCTTTCTTT. Translating gives CASSPLHGNTEAFF.

The chain carries TRBV6-5 and TRBJ2-7; 7 bases fit TRBD1. The CDR3 runs to 14 residues. CDR1 and CDR2 (germline): MNHEY, SVGAGI. Trimming cost V 6 bases and J 0 bases; bases outside gene matches: 5. The CDR3: CASRIGGTSYEQYF. In DNA, the CDR3 is TGTGCCAGCAGAATAGGGGGCACCTCCTACGAGCAGTACTTC.

The V call is TRBV7-9, the J call TRBJ2-1, with 11 positions matching TRBD2. Trimming cost V 5 bases and J 8 bases; bases outside gene matches: 5. In germline, CDR1 is SEHNR, CDR2 FQNEAQ (reference sequence). The CDR3 contains 14 residues. The DNA of the CDR3 is TGTGCCAGCAGCCCGACTAGCGGGATGGATGAGCAGTTCTTC. As protein: CASSPTSGMDEQFF.

The chain combines TRBV7-6 with TRBJ2-7; 9 bases are shared with TRBD2. Germline CDR1 SGHVS, CDR2 FNYEAQ. This CDR3 has 15 amino acids. The J segment lost 6 bases and the V segment lost 4 bases, leaving 10 bases of the junction unmatched. CDR3 DNA sequence: TGTGCCAGCAGCTCCGCTAGCGGGATAGCATTCGAGCAGTACTTC. Translating it yields CASSSASGIAFEQYF. Combining the CDR3 with reference TRBV7-6 and TRBJ2-7 gives the whole variable domain GAGVSQSPRYKVTKRGQDVALRCDPISGHVSLYWYRQALGQGPEFLTYFNYEAQQDKSGLPNDRFSAERPEGSISTLTIQRTEQRDSAMYRCASSSASGIAFEQYFGPGTRLTVT.

This chain uses TRBV6-2 or TRBV6-3 with TRBJ2-1; 10 nucleotides agree with TRBD2. The germline CDR1 and CDR2 sequences are MNHEY and SVGEGT. The junction had 8 bases not matched to a gene; V was cut back by 2 bases and J by 13 bases. The CDR3 has 14 residues. The DNA of the CDR3 is TGTGCCAGCAGTTACGGACTAGCGGAGCTTCCTCAGTTCTTC. Translated, it gives CASSYGLAELPQFF.

This chain links TRBV29-1 with TRBJ2-3, with TRBD2 matching over 8 bases. CDR3 length: 15 amino acids. CDR1 and CDR2 from the germline V gene are SQVTM and ANQGSEA. V lost 7 bases and J lost 4; bases outside the gene matches: 13. The CDR3 loop is CSGGRSGSLADTQYF. The CDR3 nucleotides are TGCAGCGGGGGGAGGAGCGGGAGTCTGGCAGATACGCAGTATTTT.